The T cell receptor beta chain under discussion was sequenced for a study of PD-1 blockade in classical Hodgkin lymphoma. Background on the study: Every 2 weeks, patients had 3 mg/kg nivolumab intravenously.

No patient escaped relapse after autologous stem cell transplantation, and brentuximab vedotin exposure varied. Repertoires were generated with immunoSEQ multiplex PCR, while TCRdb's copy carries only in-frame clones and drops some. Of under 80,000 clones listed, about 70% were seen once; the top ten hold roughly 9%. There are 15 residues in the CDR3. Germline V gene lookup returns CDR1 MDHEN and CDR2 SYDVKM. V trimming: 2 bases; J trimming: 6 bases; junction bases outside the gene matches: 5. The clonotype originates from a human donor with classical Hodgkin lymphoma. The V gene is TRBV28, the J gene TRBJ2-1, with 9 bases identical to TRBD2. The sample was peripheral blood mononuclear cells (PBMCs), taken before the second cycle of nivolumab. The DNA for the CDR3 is TGTGCCAGCAGTTTACTTGCGGGGGGGCGCAATGAGCAGTTCTTC. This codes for CASSLLAGGRNEQFF.